One sample yielded the 23 T cell receptor beta chains listed below, sequenced in a study of T-cell reconstitution after alpha-beta-depleted transplantation in children. The library targeted TCRbeta and was prepared with unique molecular identifiers. Each CDR3 protein is one row after TCRdb ran MiXCR on the PCR reads. The sample lists fewer than 450,000 distinct CDR3 sequences; roughly 16% were seen once. Sequenced here: PBMCs, mostly from graft donor cells, sampled 360 days after TCRalphabeta/CD19-depleted stem cell transplant. Every receptor here comes from a male patient aged 2-9 years who had a stem cell transplant for acute lymphoblastic leukemia, so the T cells may come from the graft donor.

This clonotype was seen a few times. The V gene is TRBV6-1, the J gene TRBJ2-5; D remains unclear. CDR1 is MNHNS and CDR2 is SASEGT in the germline V gene. V shed 2 bases and J shed 5 bases, with 3 bases lying between them. There are 11 residues in the CDR3. The CDR3 DNA reads as TGTGCCAGCAGTGAACCTGAGACCCAGTACTTC. Residues: CASSEPETQYF.

The chain employs TRBV7-2 and TRBJ2-7; D is perhaps TRBD1 (5 bases). Trimming took 1 base from V and 0 from J, leaving 10 bases between them. The CDR3 totals 15 residues. CDR1 is SGHTA and CDR2 is FQGNSA in the germline V gene. The CDR3 spells CASSLVAQGSYEQYF. The CDR3 DNA is TGTGCCAGCAGCTTAGTGGCCCAGGGCTCCTACGAGCAGTACTTC.

V is TRBV29-1 and J is TRBJ2-3; the D gene is possibly TRBD1 (6 bases). The length of the CDR3 is 17 residues. Germline assignment: CDR1 SQVTM and CDR2 ANQGSEA. The V and J ends lost 3 bases and 0 bases respectively, with 19 bases between them. In DNA form, the CDR3 reads TGCAGCGTTGAGCTCCTTGTCACGGACAGTAGCACAGATACGCAGTATTTT. Encoded protein: CSVELLVTDSSTDTQYF.

Ten or more counts support this clonotype. The chain links TRBV10-3 to TRBJ2-5, with 7 bases identical to TRBD2. This CDR3 contains 13 residues. V trimming: 3 bases; J trimming: 5 bases; junction bases outside the gene matches: 3. In germline, CDR1 is ENHRY, CDR2 SYGVKD. The CDR3 loop is CAISDLGGETQYF. The CDR3 bases are TGTGCCATCAGTGACTTGGGGGGGGAGACCCAGTACTTC.

This clonotype was observed a few times. The chain has TRBV20-1 and TRBJ2-5; TRBD2 matches at 9 bases. Per germline, CDR1 DFQATT and CDR2 SNEGSKA (reference sequence). The CDR3 sequence is 14 residues long. V dropped 6 bases and J dropped 1; count of bases not matched to a gene: 6. Written as DNA, the CDR3 is TGCAGTGCCCCTAGCGGGGCTTTCCAAGAGACCCAGTACTTC. Translation: CSAPSGAFQETQYF.

The chain joins TRBV2 to TRBJ2-3; D is perhaps TRBD2 (7 bases). The CDR3 consists of 14 residues. Germline values: CDR1 SNHLY, CDR2 FYNNEI. The ends were cut back, 0 bases at V and 8 bases at J, with 12 bases in the middle. Here the CDR3 DNA reads TGTGCCAGCAGTGAAGCGAGAAGGGGGGGTACGCAGTATTTT. It is translated as CASSEARRGGTQYF.

This clonotype has a handful of counts. The gene calls are TRBV4-2 and TRBJ1-4; unclear D gene. Germline-derived CDR1 and CDR2 are LGHNA and YNFKEQ. There are 15 residues in the CDR3. The V end was cut by 1 base, the J end by 10 bases, with 16 bases between. DNA for the CDR3: TGTGCCAGCAGCCAAGTTGAGGCATGGATCGGAAAACTGTTTTTT. It specifies CASSQVEAWIGKLFF.

This clonotype was counted ten times or more. The rearrangement joins TRBV7-6 to TRBJ2-5; perhaps TRBD2 as D (6 bases). This CDR3 contains 14 residues. Germline lookup yields CDR1 SGHVS and CDR2 FNYEAQ. V lost 2 bases and J 2 bases, leaving 9 bases between the germline ends. The CDR3 reads CASSLTSSQETQYF. The CDR3 DNA reads TGTGCCAGCAGCTTAACTAGCTCTCAAGAGACCCAGTACTTC.

J is TRBJ2-2 and V is TRBV25-1; D call uncertain. V was clipped by 2 bases and J by 3 bases, with 13 bases between them. Germline V lookup: CDR1 MGHDK, CDR2 SYGVNS. The CDR3 covers 16 residues. The CDR3 spells CASSEPRNVDTGELFF. CDR3 bases: TGTGCCAGCAGTGAACCCCGGAACGTTGACACCGGGGAGCTGTTTTTT.

V gene TRBV29-1 combines with J gene TRBJ2-7; TRBD2 agrees at 7 bases. The length of the CDR3 is 14 residues. Germline trimming cut 6 bases from V and 0 bases from J; bases unmatched to any gene: 8. Per the germline V gene, CDR1 is SQVTM and CDR2 is ANQGSEA. CDR3 protein: CSVGDYPSSYEQYF. DNA for the CDR3: TGCAGCGTGGGGGACTACCCAAGCTCCTACGAGCAGTACTTC.

The table lists this clonotype with a few counts. This chain connects TRBV29-1 to TRBJ1-1; D is unresolved. This CDR3 spans 11 amino acids. V was pared by 1 base and J by 12 bases, with 12 bases between. CDR1 is SQVTM, CDR2 ANQGSEA, per germline. CDR3: CSVEGISQTFF. The CDR3 bases are TGCAGCGTTGAAGGAATCAGTCAAACTTTCTTT.

The J gene is TRBJ2-3, the V gene TRBV20-1, with D unclear. This CDR3 has 15 amino acids. The ends were cut back, 3 bases at V and 2 bases at J, with 15 bases in the middle. Germline CDR1 reads DFQATT; CDR2 reads SNEGSKA (reference sequence). The CDR3 here is CSARDYFTSTDTQYF. Written as DNA, the CDR3 is TGCAGTGCTAGGGATTACTTCACCTCCACAGATACGCAGTATTTT.

In its sample, this clonotype was seen a few times. One junction end disagrees with the germline gene, perhaps due to a read error. The genes are TRBV20-1 and TRBJ2-1; 13 bases match TRBD2. CDR3 length equals 15 residues. CDR1 is DFQATT and CDR2 is SNEGSKA in the germline V gene (reference sequence). This chain's CDR3 is CSGREGTSGKNEQFF. CDR3 coding DNA: TGCAGTGGTAGAGAGGGGACTAGCGGGAAGAATGAGCAGTTCTTC.

The chain employs TRBV11-1 and TRBJ2-1, with TRBD2 identical over 8 bases. Per the germline V gene, CDR1 is SGHAT and CDR2 is FQDESV (reference sequence). Trimming removed 1 base from V and 1 base from J; junction bases left unmatched: 15. CDR3 size: 20 residues. Written as DNA, the CDR3 is TGTGCCAGCAGCTTAGAGAAGTTACTAGCGGAGACTTCTTCCTACAATGAGCAGTTCTTC. Protein: CASSLEKLLAETSSYNEQFF.

This sequence joins TRBV5-1 and TRBJ2-1; D remains unclear. The CDR3 runs 14 residues. Germline V gives CDR1 SGHRS, CDR2 YFSETQ. Trimming took off 1 base at V and 7 bases at J, with 12 bases between the two ends. In DNA form, the CDR3 reads TGCGCCAGCAGCTTGTCTAGTGGGCAGAATGAGCAGTTCTTC. Translated: CASSLSSGQNEQFF.

The rearrangement links TRBV5-1 to TRBJ2-5, with unresolved D. Deletions cut 6 bases from V and 2 bases from J, with 17 bases between. This CDR3 is 15 amino acids long. Germline-derived CDR1 and CDR2 are SGHRS and YFSETQ. Here the CDR3 DNA reads TGCGCCAGCACCAACCCCAAACAGCATCAAGAGACCCAGTACTTC. As protein: CASTNPKQHQETQYF.

This sequence joins TRBV28 and TRBJ2-1, with 10 bases that match TRBD2. Germline V lookup: CDR1 MDHEN, CDR2 SYDVKM. The CDR3 sequence is 16 residues long. V was clipped by 4 bases and J by 5 bases; unmatched bases: 8. The CDR3 protein is CASSSRLSGRDNEQFF. Written as DNA, the CDR3 is TGTGCCAGCAGTTCCCGACTAAGCGGGAGGGACAATGAGCAGTTCTTC.

The chain links TRBV5-6 to TRBJ1-5, with D perhaps matching TRBD1 (6 bases). V was trimmed by 3 bases and J by 7 bases, leaving 11 bases between them. Germline V lookup: CDR1 SGHDT, CDR2 YYEEEE. The CDR3 is 13 amino acids. The CDR3: CASSSSGEQPQHF. CDR3 nucleotides: TGTGCCAGCAGCTCCTCAGGGGAGCAGCCCCAGCATTTT.

This clonotype was seen a few times. The chain employs TRBV29-1 and TRBJ2-3; D gene uncertain. The V end was cut by 6 bases, the J end by 2 bases, with 3 bases between. The CDR3 runs to 10 residues. Per the germline V gene, CDR1 is SQVTM and CDR2 is ANQGSEA. CDR3 sequence: CSVHTDTQYF. CDR3 sequence (DNA): TGCAGCGTCCACACAGATACGCAGTATTTT.

This clonotype appeared a few times. CDR3 bases: TGTGCCAGCAGGACCCAGGAGTCCTATGGCTACACCTTC. Translated, it gives CASRTQESYGYTF. This chain joins TRBV12-3 or TRBV12-4 and TRBJ1-2; D call uncertain. Trimming removed 6 bases from V and 4 bases from J, with 12 bases in between. The CDR3 spans 13 residues.

This sequence joins TRBV3-1 and TRBJ1-1; D gene uncertain. This CDR3 has 16 residues. Looked up from germline, CDR1 is LGHDT and CDR2 is YNNKEL (reference sequence). V lost 4 bases and J 0 bases, leaving 15 bases between the germline ends. Here the CDR3 reads CASSPLYSILNTEAFF. CDR3 sequence (DNA): TGTGCCAGCAGCCCTCTGTACTCGATCCTGAACACTGAAGCTTTCTTT.

This clonotype was seen a handful of times. The chain carries TRBV12-3 or TRBV12-4 and TRBJ1-6; D ambiguous. CDR3 length: 15 residues. Trimming pared 6 bases from V and 0 bases from J, leaving 9 bases between. The CDR3 DNA is TGTGCCAGCAGGACAAGGAGCTCCTATAATTCACCCCTCCACTTT. Its translation: CASRTRSSYNSPLHF.

V usage is TRBV29-1 and J usage is TRBJ1-4; 7 bases fit TRBD1. With V trimmed by 4 bases and J by 7 bases, 6 bases remained unmatched. CDR3 length: 13 amino acids. From germline, CDR1 is SQVTM and CDR2 ANQGSEA. The CDR3 DNA reads TGCAGCGTTGCTGTAGGGGGCAGTGAAAAACTGTTTTTT. Translating gives CSVAVGGSEKLFF.